This entry is about one T cell receptor (beta chain). The CDR3 spans 17 residues. Germline V CDR1 and CDR2: ENHRY, SYGVKD. The V and J ends lost 0 bases and 3 bases, in that order; junction bases with no gene match: 2. Profiled with immunoSEQ multiplex PCR; TCRdb holds only in-frame clones, not every one. This sample yields roughly 180,000 clones, of which 80% to 85% are seen a single time; approximately 5.4% belongs to the top ten. This entry comes from a study of blood T cell repertoires in COVID-19. Material for sequencing was peripheral blood. This sequence joins TRBV10-3 and TRBJ2-1; TRBD2 aligns across 13 bases. The source of this sequence is a woman in her twenties or thirties with acute or convalescent COVID-19. The CDR3 DNA is TGTGCCATCAGTGAGTCACTAGCGGGGGGGGTCTACAATGAGCAGTTCTTC. Protein sequence: CAISESLAGGVYNEQFF.